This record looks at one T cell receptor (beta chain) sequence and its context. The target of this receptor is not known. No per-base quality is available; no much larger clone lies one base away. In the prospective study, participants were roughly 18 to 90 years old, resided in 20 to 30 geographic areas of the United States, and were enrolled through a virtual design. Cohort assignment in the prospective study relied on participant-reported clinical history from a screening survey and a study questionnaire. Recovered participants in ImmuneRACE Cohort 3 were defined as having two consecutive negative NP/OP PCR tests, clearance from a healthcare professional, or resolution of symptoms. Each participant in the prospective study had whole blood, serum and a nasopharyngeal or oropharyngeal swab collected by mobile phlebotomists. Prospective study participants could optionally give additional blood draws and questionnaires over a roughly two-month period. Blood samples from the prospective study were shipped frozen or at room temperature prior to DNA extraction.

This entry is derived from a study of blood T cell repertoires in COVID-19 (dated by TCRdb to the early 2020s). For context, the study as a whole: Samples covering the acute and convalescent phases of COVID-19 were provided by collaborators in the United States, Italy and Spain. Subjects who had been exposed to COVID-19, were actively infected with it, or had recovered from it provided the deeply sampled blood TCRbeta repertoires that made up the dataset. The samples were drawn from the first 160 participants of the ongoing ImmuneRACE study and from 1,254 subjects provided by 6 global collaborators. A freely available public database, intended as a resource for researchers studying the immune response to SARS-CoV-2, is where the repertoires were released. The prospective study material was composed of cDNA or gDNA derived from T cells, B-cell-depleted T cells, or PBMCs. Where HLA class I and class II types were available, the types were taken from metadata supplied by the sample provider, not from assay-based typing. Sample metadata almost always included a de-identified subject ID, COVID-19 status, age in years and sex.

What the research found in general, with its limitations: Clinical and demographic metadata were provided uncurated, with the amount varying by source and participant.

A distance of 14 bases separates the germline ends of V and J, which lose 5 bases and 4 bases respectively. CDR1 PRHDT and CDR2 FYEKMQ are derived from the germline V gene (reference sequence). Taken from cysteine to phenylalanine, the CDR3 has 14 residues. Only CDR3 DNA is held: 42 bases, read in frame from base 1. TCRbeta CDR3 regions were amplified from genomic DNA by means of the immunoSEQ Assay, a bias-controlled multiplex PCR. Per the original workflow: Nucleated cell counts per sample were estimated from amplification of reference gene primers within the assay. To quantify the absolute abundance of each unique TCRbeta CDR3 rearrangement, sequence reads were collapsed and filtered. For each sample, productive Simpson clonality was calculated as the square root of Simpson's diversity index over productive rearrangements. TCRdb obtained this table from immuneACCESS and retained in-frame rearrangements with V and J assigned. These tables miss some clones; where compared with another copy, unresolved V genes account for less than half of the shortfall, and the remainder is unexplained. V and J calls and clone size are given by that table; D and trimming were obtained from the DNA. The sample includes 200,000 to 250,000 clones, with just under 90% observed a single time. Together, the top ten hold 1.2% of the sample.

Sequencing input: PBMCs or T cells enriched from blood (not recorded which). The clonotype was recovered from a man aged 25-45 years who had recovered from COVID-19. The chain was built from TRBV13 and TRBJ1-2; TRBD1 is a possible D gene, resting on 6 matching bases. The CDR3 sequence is CASSPRGQAYGYTF. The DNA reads TGTGCCAGCAGCCCGCGGGGGCAGGCCTATGGCTACACCTTC.